Following are 17 T cell receptor beta chains from one sample sequenced in a study of T cell repertoires in cytomegalovirus infection. TCRdb reprocessed the reads with MiXCR, giving one entry per CDR3 protein. Among 750,000 to 900,000 distinct CDR3 sequences, about 28% were seen once, and the ten largest hold 13%. Their antigens remain unidentified. The material sequenced was cultured CD8+ T cells from PBMCs, taken from culture after CMV antigen stimulation. Receptor source: a human donor in good health (CMV status not recorded). Some clones in this sample may be carry-over from other donors' samples.

This clonotype showed up just a few times. The V gene is TRBV7-9, the J gene TRBJ2-2; 10 bases are shared with TRBD2. Germline loops: CDR1 SEHNR, CDR2 FQNEAQ (reference sequence). The CDR3 runs to 16 residues. V was clipped by 7 bases and J by 6 bases; unmatched bases: 11. In DNA form, the CDR3 reads TGTGCCAGCACCAACCCAAGCGGGGGGGCCTCCGGGGAGCTGTTTTTT. Its translation: CASTNPSGGASGELFF.

The gene calls are TRBV28 and TRBJ2-7; TRBD2 is a possible D gene (6 bases). The CDR3 has 14 residues. CDR1 is MDHEN and CDR2 is SYDVKM in the germline V gene. The V and J ends lost 8 bases and 6 bases respectively, with 20 bases between them. The CDR3 DNA reads as TGTGCCAGCGGCCAGATGGGGGGACGAGGCGAGCAGTACGTC. Translating it yields CASGQMGGRGEQYV.

The chain employs TRBV10-3 and TRBJ2-7; D is ambiguous. The CDR3 length is 12 residues. V shed 6 bases and J shed 3 bases, with 9 bases lying between them. Germline-derived CDR1 and CDR2 are ENHRY and SYGVKD. This chain's CDR3 is CAIRGADYEQYF. CDR3 nucleotides: TGTGCCATCAGGGGCGCTGACTACGAGCAGTACTTC.

CDR3 in amino acids: CASFSTGVMNYGYTF. The CDR3 DNA reads TGTGCCAGCTTCTCGACGGGGGTCATGAACTATGGCTACACCTTC. This chain uses TRBV12-3 or TRBV12-4 with TRBJ1-2, with TRBD1 as a possible D gene (5 bases). The CDR3 length is 15 residues. Between the trimmed V and J ends, which lost 8 bases and 2 bases, there was a span of 18 bases.

This clonotype has a handful of counts. The chain joins TRBV9 to TRBJ2-7; 10 nucleotides match TRBD1. The CDR3 length is 16 residues. Losses at the gene ends were 0 bases for V and 0 bases for J; bases not matched to a gene: 3. Germline assignment: CDR1 SGDLS and CDR2 YYNGEE. CDR3 protein: CASSVEGQGLSYEQYV. CDR3 DNA: TGTGCCAGCAGCGTAGAGGGACAGGGGCTCTCCTACGAGCAGTACGTC.

In this sample, this clonotype turned up a few times. The chain links TRBV7-9 to TRBJ2-1, with a tentative D call TRBD2 (6 bases). Trimming cost V 3 bases and J 6 bases, with 15 bases left between them. The CDR3 consists of 15 residues. CDR1 is SEHNR and CDR2 is FQNEAQ in the germline V gene (reference sequence). The CDR3 loop is CASSFRRLEFNEQFF. As DNA, the CDR3 is TGTGCCAGCAGCTTCCGTAGACTAGAGTTCAATGAGCAGTTCTTC.

V gene TRBV5-5 combines with J gene TRBJ1-4; weak D call: TRBD1 (5 bases). The CDR3 contains 18 residues. The germline V gene has CDR1 SGHKS and CDR2 YYEKEE (reference sequence). V gave up 3 bases and J gave up 2 bases, with 20 bases separating them. The CDR3 protein is CASSSTPGRIKTNEKLFF. In DNA, the CDR3 is TGTGCCAGCAGCTCGACACCGGGACGAATAAAGACTAATGAAAAACTGTTTTTT.

In its sample, this clonotype was seen many times. An end of the junction differs from the germline gene, which may be a read error. The J gene is TRBJ2-5, the V gene TRBV7-7; no clear D gene. Germline CDR1 reads SSHAT; CDR2 reads FNYEAQ (reference sequence). The CDR3 sequence is 14 residues long. The CDR3, as DNA: TGTGCTAGCAGCTTAGAGGTCCGCCAAGAGACCCAGTACTTC. Translated: CASSLEVRQETQYF.

This chain joins TRBV7-2 and TRBJ1-4; D remains unclear. This CDR3 spans 16 amino acids. Germline-derived CDR1 and CDR2 are SGHTA and FQGNSA. Trimming cost V 0 bases and J 5 bases, with 13 bases left between them. CDR3 in DNA: TGTGCCAGCAGCTTAGCTGGGCCGGGATTCAATGAAAAACTGTTTTTT. This translates into CASSLAGPGFNEKLFF.

This clonotype was counted many times. J is TRBJ1-1 and V is TRBV7-6; 10 positions match TRBD1. Looked up from germline, CDR1 is SGHVS and CDR2 is FNYEAQ. This CDR3 is built from 15 residues. J was trimmed by 3 bases and V by 3 bases; bases with no gene match: 4. DNA of the CDR3: TGTGCCAGCAGCTTTAGCGGACAGGGGGACACTGAAGCTTTCTTT. Its protein product is CASSFSGQGDTEAFF.

The table lists this clonotype with a few counts. This chain joins TRBV6-2 or TRBV6-3 and TRBJ2-1; no definite D call. Trimming left V 0 bases short and J 2 bases short, with 8 bases between. The CDR3 covers 15 residues. Germline loops: CDR1 MNHEY, CDR2 SVGEGT. For the CDR3, the DNA is TGTGCCAGCAGTTACTCGTGGGGAACCTACAATGAGCAGTTCTTC. Translation gives CASSYSWGTYNEQFF.

The rearrangement links TRBV7-8 to TRBJ1-3, with D perhaps matching TRBD1 (5 bases). V was pared by 4 bases and J by 0 bases, with 13 bases between. CDR3 length: 16 amino acids. Looked up from germline, CDR1 is SGHVS and CDR2 is FQNEAQ. The CDR3 DNA reads as TGTGCCAGCAGCTCAGAGGGGCGAGCCTCTGGAAACACCATATATTTT. As protein: CASSSEGRASGNTIYF.

V gene TRBV6-5 combines with J gene TRBJ2-6, with no clear D. With 2 bases removed from V and 0 bases from J, the gap between germline ends came to 5 bases. The CDR3 runs 15 residues. The germline V gene has CDR1 MNHEY and CDR2 SVGAGI. The CDR3 coding sequence is TGTGCCAGCAGTTACCTCCCCTCTGGGGCCAACGTCCTGACTTTC. It translates to CASSYLPSGANVLTF.

Here the CDR3 DNA reads TGTGCTAGTGGTTTGACGCGGAGACAGGATTCGGGATATAGCAATCAGCCCCAGCATTTT. Its protein is CASGLTRRQDSGYSNQPQHF. The genes are TRBV12-5 and TRBJ1-5, with D possibly TRBD1 on 6 matching bases. The V gene lost 2 bases and the J gene lost 0 bases, with 23 bases spanning the gap. Germline V gene data show CDR1 as LGHNT and CDR2 as FRNRAP. This CDR3 comprises 20 residues.

This clonotype has a count of ten or more. The chain is built from TRBV20-1 and TRBJ1-2, with TRBD1 identical over 9 bases. Germline loops: CDR1 DFQATT, CDR2 SNEGSKA (reference sequence). CDR3 length: 13 amino acids. Unmatched junction bases numbered 4, after V lost 4 bases and J lost 4 bases. The CDR3 sequence is CSAKDRGGYGYTF. The CDR3, as DNA: TGCAGTGCTAAAGACAGGGGGGGCTATGGCTACACCTTC.

This chain joins TRBV27 and TRBJ2-2; D gene ambiguous. Germline CDR1 is MNHEY and CDR2 is SMNVEV (reference sequence). Between the trimmed V and J ends, which lost 5 bases and 5 bases, there was a span of 15 bases. This CDR3 spans 15 amino acids. The CDR3 DNA is TGTGCCAGCAGTCGAGTCCCAGTGGAGACCGGGGAGCTGTTTTTT. Amino acids: CASSRVPVETGELFF.

This clonotype was detected only a few times. This chain uses TRBV19 with TRBJ1-1; 10 positions match TRBD1. CDR1 is LNHDA, CDR2 SQIVND, per germline (reference sequence). Trimming cost V 8 bases and J 6 bases; bases outside gene matches: 9. This CDR3 spans 14 amino acids. CDR3 sequence: CASPSGTGVSEAFF. The CDR3 nucleotides read TGTGCCAGTCCCTCCGGGACAGGGGTTTCTGAAGCTTTCTTT. The full variable domain, rest sourced from reference TRBV19 and TRBJ1-1, is DGGITQSPKYLFRKEGQNVTLSCEQNLNHDAMYWYRQDPGQGLRLIYYSQIVNDFQKGDIAEGYSVSREKKESFPLTVTSAQKNPTAFYLCASPSGTGVSEAFFGQGTRLTVV.